The entry that follows covers one T cell receptor beta chain sequence. This clone's antigen is unknown. The input lacks base qualities; no much larger clone sits a single base away. This sample was included in a study of tumor and adjacent non-tumor tissue in lung cancer (dated by TCRdb to 2016 to 2018). In the study overall: Of the cohort, over 9 patients had adenocarcinoma, 2 had squamous cell carcinoma and 1 had small cell lung cancer. Sequencing generated a total of around 120 million productive TCRbeta reads, averaging around 4.2 million reads per sample. Using bulk TCRbeta repertoires from over 14 lung cancer patients, the study set lung tumor tissue side by side with matched distant non-tumor lung tissue. Ages among the 15 or so patients ranged from about 31 to 80 years, there were roughly 10 men and 5 women, and disease was at TNM stage I to III. TCRbeta CDR3 sequencing was performed on a few dozen paired specimens, with one tumor sample and one normal lung sample collected per patient.

The germline V gene supplies CDR1 MNHEY and CDR2 SVGEGT. The CDR3 covers 12 residues, taking in both the cysteine and the phenylalanine. The DNA shown is the 36-base CDR3, in frame from base 1. Libraries were built with multiplex PCR. The reads were generated on an Illumina HiSeq 2500. TCRbeta libraries were built by three rounds of nested PCR using primers (Table S4), following protocols modified from ARM-PCR. Before sequencing, PCR products of 200-500 bp were cut from the gel and purified using the QIAquick gel extraction kit. The paper's processing steps were these. Trimmomatic was used to clean the reads, FLASH was used to merge the reads into complete CDR3 sequences, and MiTCR was used to assign the reads to V(D)J germline segments. Clonal diversity was calculated as the inverse Simpson's index using VDJtools. A read counted as productive if the sequence was in-frame and lacked a premature stop codon. The raw public data were reprocessed by TCRdb itself: fastp quality trimming at Q25, MiXCR clonotype calling, in-frame beta chains only. Merged by CDR3 protein, the rows form single entries marked with the most common genes and DNA. TCRdb assigned the V and J calls; the authors' analysis was not used. The sample data list 77,000 or so distinct CDR3 sequences, and around 76% of these were observed just once. 30% to 50% of the sample belongs to the ten largest clones.

The investigation overall reported the following: Tumor tissue showed significantly greater TCR diversity (inverse Simpson) than normal lung tissue (about 400 vs 150, P = 0.0075, Mann-Whitney U test). With only roughly 14 patients in the cohort, the authors noted that larger samples and more detailed clinical data are needed. The top 100 clones accounted for a significantly larger cumulative portion of the repertoire in normal lung than in tumor tissue. TCR diversity was significantly higher in younger patients, and greater tumor TCR diversity was associated with shorter overall survival and shorter disease-free survival. Peripheral blood was not sequenced, so blood TCRbeta repertoires were not examined in the lung cancer patients of the study. Neither the sequencing platform nor unique molecular identifiers are named or mentioned anywhere in the methods.

RNA was isolated from bulk, unsorted tissue, and RNA quality was assessed with a NanoDrop ND-1000 and an Agilent 2100. Normal lung samples were distant non-tumor tissue taken more than 3 cm from the tumor edge. Donors were newly diagnosed lung cancer patients admitted for thoracic surgery in China between August and November 2014, without prior chemotherapy. Anyone who had undergone radiotherapy or chemotherapy before, or who had another cancer at the same time, was left out of the study. Pieces of surgical tissue measuring roughly 1-2.1 cm3 were kept in RNAlater solution and stored at -80 degrees C until use.

The chain employs TRBV6-2 or TRBV6-3 and TRBJ1-5, with the D segment identity uncertain. The receptor comes from a man aged 65-85 years with non-small cell lung cancer. The sequenced material came from distant non-tumor lung tissue. Read as DNA, the sequence is TGTGTCAGTAGCTACCACCCTCAGCCCCAGCATTTT. This encodes CVSSYHPQPQHF.